One sample yielded the 13 T cell receptor beta chains listed below, sequenced in a study of OX40 agonist ivuxolimab in advanced cancers. Sequenced by immunoSEQ multiplex PCR; TCRdb stores in-frame clones only, minus some. The sample gives about 57,000 clones, approximately 92% of which show up once; over 20% is in the top ten. The source material was CD4+ or CD8+ T cells sorted from blood, sampled in a trial of the OX40 agonist ivuxolimab. The source of these receptors is an adult with an advanced solid tumor such as melanoma, head and neck, liver or kidney cancer.

This chain connects TRBV4-3 to TRBJ1-1; D not certain. CDR1 and CDR2 (germline): LGHNA, YSLEER. The V gene lost 4 bases and the J gene lost 1 base, with 13 bases spanning the gap. This CDR3 is 15 amino acids long. The CDR3 region is CASSPIRLGNTEAFF. The CDR3 nucleotides are TGCGCCAGCAGCCCTATTCGGTTGGGGAACACTGAAGCTTTCTTT.

This clone is a singleton in its sample. The J gene is TRBJ2-1, the V gene TRBV11-2; D is undetermined. V was trimmed by 4 bases and J by 8 bases, leaving 6 bases between them. The germline V gene encodes CDR1 SGHAT and CDR2 FQNNGV. The CDR3 consists of 11 residues. The CDR3 DNA follows: TGTGCCAGCAGCTCCCCGGATGAGCAGTTCTTC. Amino acids: CASSSPDEQFF.

This chain connects TRBV7-2 to TRBJ2-1; D ambiguous. The V end lost 6 bases, the J end lost 14 bases, and 17 bases lay between the germline ends. The CDR3 runs 12 residues. Looked up from germline, CDR1 is SGHTA and CDR2 is FQGNSA. The chain's CDR3 is CASRPNRDREFF. The CDR3 coding sequence is TGTGCCAGCAGGCCCAATAGGGATAGGGAGTTCTTC. Supplemented by reference TRBV7-2 and TRBJ2-1, the full variable domain reads GAGVSQSPSNKVTEKGKDVELRCDPISGHTALYWYRQSLGQGLEFLIYFQGNSAPDKSGLPSDRFSAERTGGSVSTLTIQRTQQEDSAVYLCASRPNRDREFFGPGTRLTVL.

The chain couples TRBV27 to TRBJ2-7, with 11 bases that match TRBD2. The CDR3 runs 12 residues. In germline, CDR1 is MNHEY, CDR2 SMNVEV (reference sequence). Germline trimming cut 9 bases from V and 6 bases from J; bases unmatched to any gene: 4. For the CDR3, the DNA is TGTGCCAGTTTTAGCGGGAGGGGCGAGCAGTACTTC. Translated: CASFSGRGEQYF.

This chain uses TRBV28 with TRBJ1-5; a weak D match, TRBD1 (5 bases). This CDR3 has 12 amino acids. The V end lost 6 bases, the J end lost 7 bases, and 10 bases lay between the germline ends. Germline V gives CDR1 MDHEN, CDR2 SYDVKM. The chain's CDR3 is CASSPWGQPQHF. In DNA, the CDR3 is TGTGCCAGCAGCCCCTGGGGCCAGCCCCAGCATTTT.

This chain connects TRBV5-6 to TRBJ2-7; D possibly corresponds to TRBD2 (5 bases). Germline V gene data show CDR1 as SGHDT and CDR2 as YYEEEE. V was clipped by 3 bases and J by 4 bases, with 23 bases between them. CDR3 length equals 17 residues. The CDR3 sequence is CASSSHSGSASDYEQYF. The CDR3 nucleotides read TGTGCCAGCAGCTCTCATTCGGGATCCGCCTCTGATTACGAGCAGTACTTC.

The rearrangement joins TRBV4-3 to TRBJ2-1; 7 bases are a match to TRBD2. Losses at the gene ends were 0 bases for V and 0 bases for J; bases not matched to a gene: 8. The CDR3 runs to 18 residues. Germline CDR1 and CDR2: LGHNA and YSLEER. CDR3 bases: TGCGCCAGCAGCCAAGATAAGTGGGGCGGGAGCTCCTACAATGAGCAGTTCTTC. Its protein product is CASSQDKWGGSSYNEQFF.

The J gene is TRBJ1-4, the V gene TRBV28; D is unclear. The V end lost 3 bases, the J end lost 8 bases, and 34 bases lay between the germline ends. Germline CDR1 is MDHEN and CDR2 is SYDVKM. The CDR3 covers 21 residues. The CDR3 sequence: CASSLGLVRVRNLMKVEKLFF. In DNA form, the CDR3 reads TGTGCCAGCAGTTTGGGGTTGGTTCGCGTCCGGAACCTAATGAAGGTGGAAAAACTGTTTTTT.

CDR3 protein: CAGRTSGYNEQFF. The CDR3 region has the DNA TGTGCCGGCCGGACTAGCGGATACAATGAGCAGTTCTTC. The chain couples TRBV6-1 to TRBJ2-1, with 10 positions matching TRBD2. CDR1 MNHNS and CDR2 SASEGT come from the germline V gene. The CDR3 spans 13 residues. Germline trimming cut 11 bases from V and 4 bases from J; bases unmatched to any gene: 5.

The chain employs TRBV11-2 and TRBJ1-3, with 7 bases identical to TRBD1. This CDR3 has 19 amino acids. V shed 4 bases and J 0 bases; nucleotides not matched to a gene: 15. CDR1 SGHAT and CDR2 FQNNGV come from the germline V gene. The DNA of the CDR3 is TGTGCCAGCAGCTCCGCCGGGACAGCGTCACCCTTCTCTGGAAACACCATATATTTT. This codes for CASSSAGTASPFSGNTIYF.

The chain uses TRBV28 and TRBJ2-1, with D tentatively TRBD2 (6 bases). Germline lookup yields CDR1 MDHEN and CDR2 SYDVKM. Trimming removed 9 bases at V and 8 bases at J, with 20 bases between. CDR3 length equals 14 residues. The CDR3 DNA is TGTGCCAGTCGAGTAACGGGAGAAGTAGATGAGCAGTTCTTC. Its protein product is CASRVTGEVDEQFF.

V and J are TRBV9 and TRBJ2-1; D call uncertain. V dropped 0 bases and J dropped 6 bases, with 16 bases sitting between them. There are 16 residues in the CDR3. Germline-derived CDR1 and CDR2 are SGDLS and YYNGEE. The CDR3 DNA reads TGTGCCAGCAGCGTAGCAGGAAAGCGACCCTTCAATGAGCAGTTCTTC. Translating it yields CASSVAGKRPFNEQFF.

This clone appeared many times. V gene TRBV15 combines with J gene TRBJ2-7; no firm D call. Trimming took 3 bases from V and 6 from J, leaving 12 bases between them. The CDR3 has 13 residues. From germline, CDR1 is LNHNV and CDR2 YYDKDF (reference sequence). CDR3 nucleotide sequence: TGTGCCACCAGCAGTTCGACCCGGACCGAGCAGTACTTC. Translating it yields CATSSSTRTEQYF.